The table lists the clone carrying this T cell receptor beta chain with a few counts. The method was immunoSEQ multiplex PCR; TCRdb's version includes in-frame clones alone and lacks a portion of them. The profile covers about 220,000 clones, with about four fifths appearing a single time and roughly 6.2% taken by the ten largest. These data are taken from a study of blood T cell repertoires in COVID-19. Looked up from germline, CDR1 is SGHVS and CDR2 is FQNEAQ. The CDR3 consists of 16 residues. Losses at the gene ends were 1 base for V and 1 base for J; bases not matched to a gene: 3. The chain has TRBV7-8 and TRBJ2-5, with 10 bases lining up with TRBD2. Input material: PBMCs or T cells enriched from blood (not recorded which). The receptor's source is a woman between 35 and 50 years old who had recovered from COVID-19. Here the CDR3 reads CASSLGPSGGQETQYF. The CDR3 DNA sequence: TGTGCCAGCAGCTTAGGTCCTAGCGGGGGCCAAGAGACCCAGTACTTC.